This T cell receptor (beta chain) originates from a study of control samples from healthy donors and cancer patients (TCRdb year 2020). V is reduced by 1 base and J by 4 bases, leaving a spacing of 5 bases between them. The CDR3 goes from the cysteine to the phenylalanine over 12 residues. Just CDR3 DNA is preserved here, 36 bases in frame from base 1. Taken from the germline V gene, the CDR1 and CDR2 loops are SGHTA and FQGNSA. Receptor libraries were prepared by the immunoSEQ multiplex PCR assay. The table was pulled from immuneACCESS by TCRdb, which kept in-frame rearrangements only. Such tables lose some clones; where checked, under half of the loss comes from unresolved V genes, and the rest has no known cause. For this sample the table gives roughly 70,000 clones, of which over 75% were detected only once. The top ten clonotypes cover 28% of the sample. Points on this clone: Its antigen remains undetermined. Per-base quality was not reported, and no clone a single base away is much larger than it.

The sequenced sample was blood. The V gene is TRBV7-2 and the J gene is TRBJ2-7, with the identity of the D gene unclear. The sequence was collected from a man in his forties or fifties in good health. The nucleotide sequence reads TGTGCCAGCAGCTTAGTGGGTTACGAGCAGTACTTC. Its amino acids are CASSLVGYEQYF.